The next 23 T cell receptor beta chains were all read from a single sample in a study of cytomegalovirus exposure and HLA in healthy donors. 60 Vbeta and 13 Jbeta primers were used in PCR. Clones were read by immunoSEQ multiplex PCR, and TCRdb kept only the in-frame ones, dropping some. The table has around 190,000 clones, around nine tenths seen once. Sequenced material: PBMCs. These receptors were taken from a woman aged 25 to 45 in good health and CMV-seronegative.

The chain recombines TRBV9 with TRBJ2-7; tentatively, D is TRBD1 (5 bases). The CDR3 has 14 amino acids. V lost 6 bases, J lost 2 bases, and 15 bases lay in between. CDR1 is SGDLS, CDR2 YYNGEE, per germline. The DNA of the CDR3 is TGTGCCAGCACACCAGGGCTAACCCCCTACGAGCAGTACTTC. The encoded protein is CASTPGLTPYEQYF.

A note on this clone: Other DNA sequences in the sample encode the same CDR3. The chain couples TRBV19 to TRBJ2-2, with no clear D. The ends were cut back, 3 bases at V and 4 bases at J, with 9 bases in the middle. Germline CDR1 and CDR2: LNHDA and SQIVND (reference sequence). This CDR3 has 14 amino acids. The CDR3 region is CASSISTGTGELFF. The CDR3 DNA is TGTGCCAGTAGTATCTCCACGGGCACCGGGGAGCTGTTTTTT. Full variable domain (missing parts from reference TRBV19 and TRBJ2-2): DGGITQSPKYLFRKEGQNVTLSCEQNLNHDAMYWYRQDPGQGLRLIYYSQIVNDFQKGDIAEGYSVSREKKESFPLTVTSAQKNPTAFYLCASSISTGTGELFFGEGSRLTVL.

The V and J genes are TRBV27 and TRBJ1-1; D gene unclear. Trimming took off 2 bases at V and 4 bases at J, with 17 bases between the two ends. The CDR3 totals 16 residues. Germline V gives CDR1 MNHEY, CDR2 SMNVEV (reference sequence). The CDR3 coding sequence is TGTGCCAGCAGTTTAGGTGCAGCCTCCCGGGGCACTGAAGCTTTCTTT. This codes for CASSLGAASRGTEAFF.

The rearrangement links TRBV23-1 to TRBJ1-5, with D maybe TRBD1 (6 bases). TRBV23-1 is an ORF; its function is uncertain. The CDR3 has 18 amino acids. With 3 bases removed from V and 1 base from J, the gap between germline ends came to 19 bases. CDR3 coding DNA: TGCGCCAGCAGTCACACCAAAACAGGGTCCAGGAGCAATCAGCCCCAGCATTTT. It translates to CASSHTKTGSRSNQPQHF.

This CDR3 reads CASTTLQSNGELFF. CDR3 DNA: TGTGCCAGCACCACCCTACAGTCGAACGGGGAGCTGTTTTTT. This chain joins TRBV7-8 and TRBJ2-2; no clear D gene. Trimming removed 7 bases from V and 7 bases from J, with 16 bases in between. The length of the CDR3 is 14 residues. Germline loops: CDR1 SGHVS, CDR2 FQNEAQ. Drawing the rest from reference TRBV7-8 and TRBJ2-2, the complete variable domain is GAGVSQSPRYKVAKRGQDVALRCDPISGHVSLFWYQQALGQGPEFLTYFQNEAQLDKSGLPSDRFFAERPEGSVSTLKIQRTQQEDSAVYLCASTTLQSNGELFFGEGSRLTVL.

The DNA of the CDR3 is TGTGCCATCGGGGACAGCAACTCTGGGGCCAACGTCCTGACTTTC. This sequence encodes CAIGDSNSGANVLTF. The V call is TRBV10-3, the J call TRBJ2-6; TRBD1 aligns across 7 bases. V was clipped by 8 bases and J by 0 bases; unmatched bases: 4. CDR1 is ENHRY, CDR2 SYGVKD, per germline. The CDR3 runs to 15 residues.

The chain has TRBV2 and TRBJ2-5; D remains ambiguous. The germline CDR1 and CDR2 sequences are SNHLY and FYNNEI. V gave up 7 bases and J gave up 0 bases, with 12 bases separating them. The CDR3 is 14 amino acids. DNA for the CDR3: TGTGCCAGCACACCGAAGAACTACCAAGAGACCCAGTACTTC. It encodes CASTPKNYQETQYF.

The rearrangement uses TRBV14 and TRBJ2-1; a possible D gene is TRBD2 (6 bases). CDR1 is SGHDN, CDR2 FVKESK, per germline. This CDR3 has 15 residues. The ends were cut back, 1 base at V and 9 bases at J, with 16 bases in the middle. This CDR3 reads CASSQAPKRGGEQFF. The CDR3 bases are TGTGCCAGCAGCCAAGCCCCAAAAAGGGGAGGTGAGCAGTTCTTC.

The chain has TRBV6-6 and TRBJ2-5, with 8 bases lining up with TRBD2. CDR3 length: 16 residues. J lost 3 bases, V lost 8 bases, and 14 bases had no gene match. Germline CDR1 reads MNHNY; CDR2 reads SVGAGI (reference sequence). The CDR3 protein is CASSVLGLGGEETQYF. CDR3 coding DNA: TGTGCCAGCTCGGTACTGGGACTAGGAGGGGAAGAGACCCAGTACTTC.

The V and J genes are TRBV2 and TRBJ1-2, with D uncertain. This CDR3 spans 13 amino acids. Germline CDR1 reads SNHLY; CDR2 reads FYNNEI. Trimming took 4 bases from V and 4 from J, leaving 10 bases between them. The CDR3 spells CASSAGWGYGYTF. CDR3 coding DNA: TGTGCCAGCAGTGCGGGATGGGGCTATGGCTACACCTTC.

The J gene is TRBJ2-2, the V gene TRBV18; tentative D call: TRBD2 (6 bases). Germline V gene lookup returns CDR1 KGHSH and CDR2 LQKENI. This CDR3 spans 18 amino acids. V dropped 1 base and J dropped 8 bases, with 23 bases sitting between them. CDR3 in amino acids: CASSPRMGLEHSVGELFF. The CDR3 coding sequence is TGTGCCAGCTCACCACGTATGGGACTGGAACACTCCGTGGGGGAGCTGTTTTTT.

The CDR3 region is CASSLDLAGGQSDTQYF. The CDR3 nucleotides read TGTGCCAGCAGCTTGGACCTAGCGGGAGGACAATCAGATACGCAGTATTTT. This rearrangement joins TRBV5-4 to TRBJ2-3, with 11 nucleotides matching TRBD2. The CDR3 length is 17 residues. Germline V lookup: CDR1 SGHNT, CDR2 YYREEE (reference sequence). With V trimmed by 0 bases and J by 4 bases, 7 bases remained unmatched.

This chain links TRBV11-2 with TRBJ2-1; TRBD2 aligns across 8 bases. J was trimmed by 3 bases and V by 3 bases; bases with no gene match: 1. The CDR3 runs 14 residues. Germline assignment: CDR1 SGHAT and CDR2 FQNNGV. CDR3 coding DNA: TGTGCCAGCAGCTTTCTAGCGGGCTACAATGAGCAGTTCTTC. Translation: CASSFLAGYNEQFF.

This rearrangement joins TRBV11-2 to TRBJ2-7; weak D call: TRBD1 (6 bases). V was clipped by 5 bases and J by 0 bases, with 14 bases between them. This CDR3 contains 15 residues. Germline V gene data show CDR1 as SGHAT and CDR2 as FQNNGV. CDR3 sequence: CASSPGWDISYEQYF. DNA for the CDR3: TGTGCCAGCAGCCCCGGATGGGACATCTCCTACGAGCAGTACTTC. The full variable domain, its missing parts supplied by reference TRBV11-2 and TRBJ2-7, is EAGVAQSPRYKIIEKRQSVAFWCNPISGHATLYWYQQILGQGPKLLIQFQNNGVVDDSQLPKDRFSAERLKGVDSTLKIQPAKLEDSAVYLCASSPGWDISYEQYFGPGTRLTVT.

This chain joins TRBV5-1 and TRBJ2-1, with 11 bases that match TRBD2. The junction had 5 bases not matched to a gene; V was cut back by 2 bases and J by 7 bases. Per germline, CDR1 SGHRS and CDR2 YFSETQ. This CDR3 spans 15 amino acids. The CDR3 coding sequence is TGCGCCAGCAGCTTTCGACTAGCGGGGACAAATGAGCAGTTCTTC. Protein product: CASSFRLAGTNEQFF. The complete variable domain, with remaining parts taken from reference TRBV5-1 and TRBJ2-1, reads KAGVTQTPRYLIKTRGQQVTLSCSPISGHRSVSWYQQTPGQGLQFLFEYFSETQRNKGNFPGRFSGRQFSNSRSEMNVSTLELGDSALYLCASSFRLAGTNEQFFGPGTRLTVL.

The gene calls are TRBV2 and TRBJ2-3; unclear D gene. V gave up 7 bases and J gave up 0 bases, with 11 bases separating them. The length of the CDR3 is 14 residues. The germline V gene encodes CDR1 SNHLY and CDR2 FYNNEI. CDR3 residues: CASMRLRSTDTQYF. The CDR3 DNA reads as TGTGCCAGCATGAGGCTGAGAAGCACAGATACGCAGTATTTT.

The J gene is TRBJ2-4, the V gene TRBV4-1; the match to TRBD1 covers 9 bases. J gave up 11 bases and V 4 bases, and 3 bases lay outside the gene matches. In germline, CDR1 is MGHRA, CDR2 YSYEKL. The CDR3 loop spans 12 amino acids. The CDR3 is CASSRGQGVQYF. In DNA form, the CDR3 reads TGCGCCAGCAGCCGGGGACAGGGTGTTCAGTACTTC.

The chain uses TRBV7-2 and TRBJ2-1, with unresolved D. Germline V gene sequence: CDR1 SGHTA, CDR2 FQGNSA. Trimming removed 5 bases from V and 9 bases from J, with 14 bases in between. This CDR3 region has 13 residues. DNA for the CDR3: TGTGCCAGCAGCCGATCTCCAGATGGTGAGCAGTTCTTC. The encoded protein is CASSRSPDGEQFF.

For the CDR3, the DNA is TGCGCCAGCAGCTTCTTACCGGGACTAGCGGGAGTGTACACAGATACGCAGTATTTT. As protein: CASSFLPGLAGVYTDTQYF. The rearrangement links TRBV5-1 to TRBJ2-3, with 14 nucleotides matching TRBD2. This CDR3 comprises 19 residues. Germline V CDR1 and CDR2: SGHRS, YFSETQ. Trimming at V came to 2 bases and at J to 2 bases, leaving 10 bases not matched to a gene.

This chain joins TRBV7-9 and TRBJ2-1; 7 nucleotides match TRBD2. Germline CDR1 reads SEHNR; CDR2 reads FQNEAQ (reference sequence). The CDR3 runs to 13 residues. J gave up 14 bases and V 6 bases, and 13 bases lay outside the gene matches. CDR3: CASSNRGSGPEFF. In DNA, the CDR3 is TGTGCCAGCAGTAACCGGGGTAGCGGGCCGGAGTTCTTC.

The V gene is TRBV6-1, the J gene TRBJ1-1; 11 bases agree with TRBD1. The trim removed 6 bases at V and 1 base at J, leaving 4 bases unmatched. The CDR3 contains 15 residues. Germline CDR1 reads MNHNS; CDR2 reads SASEGT. The DNA of the CDR3 is TGTGCCAGCAGAGGACAGGGGGCCTGGAACACTGAAGCTTTCTTT. Translating it yields CASRGQGAWNTEAFF.

The chain recombines TRBV13 with TRBJ2-3, with D hard to call. The CDR3 has 15 residues. Deletions cut 5 bases from V and 0 bases from J, with 12 bases between. The V gene's germline CDR1 is PRHDT and CDR2 FYEKMQ (reference sequence). For the CDR3, the DNA is TGTGCCAGCAGCCCGCGGCTTTCGAGCACAGATACGCAGTATTTT. Translation gives CASSPRLSSTDTQYF. The whole variable domain, remainder taken from reference TRBV13 and TRBJ2-3, is AAGVIQSPRHLIKEKRETATLKCYPIPRHDTVYWYQQGPGQDPQFLISFYEKMQSDKGSIPDRFSAQQFSDYHSELNMSSLELGDSALYFCASSPRLSSTDTQYFGPGTRLTVL.

The chain joins TRBV14 to TRBJ1-2, with 7 bases identical to TRBD1. CDR1 and CDR2 (germline): SGHDN, FVKESK. The CDR3 runs to 13 residues. Trimming cost V 8 bases and J 3 bases; bases outside gene matches: 6. The CDR3 nucleotides are TGTGCCAGCTTCCCAACAGGGGACTATGGCTACACCTTC. It is translated as CASFPTGDYGYTF.